These T cell receptor beta chains were read from a single sample in a study of identical twins. TCRdb called the 5' RACE reads again in MiXCR, with one record for every CDR3 protein. This sample carries fewer than 900,000 distinct CDR3 sequences, less than 25% of them seen once, and the ten largest clones take more than 4%. The same sample was also used in a study of T cells expressing NK-cell markers.

Material for sequencing was PBMCs. The receptors were sampled from a woman aged 18 to 35 in good health. Each CDR3 is given with its conserved first and last residue. The D gene is left open where the match is weak. The size of a clone is reported for some rows only, either as once, few or many, or as a class for expanded clones.

D,J,size,V,CDR3,DNA
-,TRBJ2-3,many,TRBV10-3,CAISDRSTDTQYF,TGTGCCATCAGTGATAGAAGCACAGATACGCAGTATTTT
TRBD1,TRBJ1-2,few,TRBV20-1,CSASRDRNTMDYTF,TGCAGTGCTAGCAGGGACAGAAATACTATGGACTACACCTTC
TRBD2,TRBJ2-1,-,TRBV7-3,CASSPGSGKEQFF,TGTGCCAGCAGCCCCGGTAGCGGGAAGGAGCAGTTCTTC
-,TRBJ2-3,-,TRBV9,CASSPTPGTYTDTQYF,TGTGCCAGCAGCCCTACCCCGGGGACCTACACAGATACGCAGTATTTT
-,TRBJ1-1,few,TRBV12-3/TRBV12-4,CASSFVLGLNTEAFF,TGTGCCAGCAGTTTCGTGTTAGGACTGAACACTGAAGCTTTCTTT
-,TRBJ1-3,-,TRBV12-3/TRBV12-4,CASTRGNRAGNTIYF,TGTGCCAGCACGAGAGGGAATCGCGCTGGAAACACCATATATTTT
TRBD1,TRBJ1-1,few,TRBV12-3/TRBV12-4,CASSYGDSLNTEAFF,TGTGCCAGCAGTTACGGGGACAGTCTGAACACTGAAGCTTTCTTT
-,TRBJ1-1,few,TRBV5-1,CASSSTRNTEAFF,TGCGCCAGCAGCTCTACAAGGAACACTGAAGCTTTCTTT
-,TRBJ1-2,few,TRBV20-1,CSARDSFPRSNYGYTF,TGCAGTGCTAGAGATTCGTTTCCCCGCTCTAACTATGGCTACACCTTC
-,TRBJ1-3,once,TRBV27,CASSYRRGNTIYF,TGTGCCAGCAGTTACAGGCGGGGAAACACCATATATTTT
-,TRBJ2-7,few,TRBV10-3,CAISESPGYNEQYF,TGTGCCATCAGTGAGTCCCCAGGGTACAACGAGCAGTACTTC
TRBD2,TRBJ2-2,many,TRBV7-2,CASSQGLAGIGGELFF,TGTGCCAGCAGCCAGGGACTAGCGGGAATTGGCGGGGAGCTGTTTTTT
-,TRBJ1-3,-,TRBV12-3/TRBV12-4,CASLHRDKGNTIYF,TGTGCCAGTCTCCACCGGGACAAAGGAAACACCATATATTTT
-,TRBJ1-6,-,TRBV5-1,CASSYYQSSYNSPLHF,TGCGCCAGCAGCTACTATCAGAGCTCCTATAATTCACCCCTCCACTTT
-,TRBJ1-2,few,TRBV7-2,CASSLSGAGYGYTF,TGTGCCAGCAGCTTATCAGGGGCCGGTTATGGCTACACCTTC
-,TRBJ2-1,many,TRBV9,CASSINNEQFF,TGTGCCAGCAGCATAAACAATGAGCAGTTCTTC
-,TRBJ2-3,-,TRBV12-3/TRBV12-4,CASSLGPPALYTQYF,TGTGCCAGCAGCCTCGGGCCTCCTGCACTTTATACGCAGTATTTT
TRBD1,TRBJ1-2,few,TRBV6-5,CASSYSTGFGLGGYTF,TGTGCCAGCAGTTACTCGACAGGGTTCGGGTTGGGTGGCTACACCTTC
-,TRBJ1-3,many,TRBV5-1,CASSLEGGATSGNTIYF,TGCGCCAGCAGCTTGGAGGGAGGAGCAACCTCTGGAAACACCATATATTTT
-,TRBJ2-5,-,TRBV29-1,CSVDRIKTQYF,TGCAGCGTAGACAGGATAAAGACCCAGTACTTC
-,TRBJ2-1,few,TRBV20-1,CSARGPTHNEQFF,TGCAGTGCTAGGGGACCTACCCACAATGAGCAGTTCTTC
-,TRBJ2-3,few,TRBV20-1,CSARDPREADTQYF,TGCAGTGCTAGAGATCCGCGAGAGGCAGATACGCAGTATTTT
-,TRBJ2-3,-,TRBV29-1,CSGNSRDTGRADTQYF,TGCAGCGGCAATTCCCGGGATACTGGTCGGGCAGATACGCAGTATTTT
-,TRBJ1-1,-,TRBV20-1,CSARPDLVTEAFF,TGCAGTGCTAGACCAGACCTGGTGACTGAAGCTTTCTTT
TRBD1,TRBJ1-5,-,TRBV7-2,CASGQDHSNQPQHF,TGTGCCAGCGGACAGGACCATAGCAATCAGCCCCAGCATTTT
-,TRBJ2-7,-,TRBV20-1,CSARDKFYEQYF,TGCAGTGCTAGAGATAAGTTCTACGAGCAGTACTTC
-,TRBJ2-1,few,TRBV20-1,CSATPSGLSYNEQFF,TGCAGTGCTACCCCCAGCGGGCTTTCCTACAATGAGCAGTTCTTC
TRBD2,TRBJ2-1,few,TRBV5-1,CASRPSGSLGEQFF,TGCGCCAGCAGGCCCAGCGGGAGTTTGGGTGAGCAGTTCTTC
-,TRBJ2-3,-,TRBV18,CASSAGVEDTQYF,TGTGCCAGCTCGGCAGGGGTCGAGGATACGCAGTATTTT
TRBD2,TRBJ2-3,few,TRBV6-5,CASSSGTSGSPYTQYF,TGTGCCAGCAGTTCAGGGACTAGCGGGAGTCCTTATACGCAGTATTTT
TRBD1,TRBJ2-7,few,TRBV5-5,CASSLGDRERRSYEQYF,TGTGCCAGCAGCTTGGGGGACAGGGAGCGGCGTTCCTACGAGCAGTACTTC
-,TRBJ2-3,-,TRBV7-2,CASSPRRADTQYF,TGTGCCAGCAGCCCTCGGAGGGCAGATACGCAGTATTTT
-,TRBJ2-4,-,TRBV15,CATSRAGQEKNIQYF,TGTGCCACCAGCAGGGCGGGGCAGGAGAAAAACATTCAGTACTTC
-,TRBJ2-5,many,TRBV5-1,CASSLVPGQETQYF,TGCGCCAGCAGCTTGGTCCCAGGCCAAGAGACCCAGTACTTC
-,TRBJ2-4,-,TRBV6-1,CASSEAERIAKNIQYF,TGTGCCAGCAGTGAAGCGGAGCGTATAGCCAAAAACATTCAGTACTTC
-,TRBJ2-6,-,TRBV2,CATTKEGSGANVLTF,TGTGCCACCACGAAAGAAGGGTCCGGGGCCAACGTCCTGACTTTC
-,TRBJ1-2,few,TRBV20-1,CSADPMGYTF,TGCAGTGCGGACCCCATGGGCTACACCTTC